The next 27 T cell receptor beta chains were all read from a single sample in a study of cytomegalovirus exposure and HLA in healthy donors. Use of 60 Vbeta and 13 Jbeta primers characterized the PCR. The data were produced by immunoSEQ multiplex PCR, yet TCRdb's version contains in-frame clones alone and is incomplete. Seen here are 200,000 to 250,000 clones, roughly four fifths observed once, and the top ten hold 2.7%. The specimen was PBMCs. These receptors all stem from a woman between 40 and 50 years old in good health and CMV-seronegative.

The V call is TRBV27, the J call TRBJ2-7; 11 positions match TRBD2. The CDR3 is 16 residues long. V shed 3 bases and J 4 bases; nucleotides not matched to a gene: 8. Germline V gene data show CDR1 as MNHEY and CDR2 as SMNVEV (reference sequence). In nucleotides, the CDR3 is TGTGCCAGCAGTTTTTTACTAGCGGGAGCGAAATACGAGCAGTACTTC. Protein: CASSFLLAGAKYEQYF.

The rearrangement links TRBV5-4 to TRBJ2-4; D call uncertain. The CDR3 loop spans 14 amino acids. Trimming shortened V by 2 bases and J by 0 bases, and 6 bases separated the two germline ends. CDR1 is SGHNT and CDR2 is YYREEE in the germline V gene (reference sequence). CDR3 in amino acids: CASSFDLAKNIQYF. CDR3 bases: TGTGCCAGCAGCTTTGACTTAGCCAAAAACATTCAGTACTTC. Drawing the rest from reference TRBV5-4 and TRBJ2-4, the complete variable domain is ETGVTQSPTHLIKTRGQQVTLRCSSQSGHNTVSWYQQALGQGPQFIFQYYREEENGRGNFPPRFSGLQFPNYSSELNVNALELDDSALYLCASSFDLAKNIQYFGAGTRLSVL.

J is TRBJ2-3 and V is TRBV6-1, with D perhaps TRBD1 (7 bases). Germline-derived CDR1 and CDR2 are MNHNS and SASEGT. V was trimmed by 8 bases and J by 4 bases, leaving 19 bases between them. The CDR3 extends over 15 amino acids. The CDR3 region is CASQKQGRTADTQYF. CDR3 DNA: TGTGCCAGCCAAAAACAGGGGAGGACGGCAGATACGCAGTATTTT.

V is TRBV5-4 and J is TRBJ1-2; 7 positions match TRBD1. The CDR3 covers 11 residues. Germline values: CDR1 SGHNT, CDR2 YYREEE (reference sequence). V lost 4 bases and J lost 8; bases outside the gene matches: 2. CDR3 region: CASSTQGGYTF. The CDR3 DNA is TGTGCCAGCAGCACACAGGGGGGCTACACCTTC.

The CDR3 spells CASSRIRQGPITDTQYF. In DNA, the CDR3 is TGTGCCAGTAGCCGGATCCGACAGGGACCAATAACAGATACGCAGTATTTT. This rearrangement joins TRBV19 to TRBJ2-3; TRBD1 matches 7 bases. Germline CDR1 is LNHDA and CDR2 is SQIVND (reference sequence). The V segment lost 6 bases and the J segment 3 bases; nucleotides outside the gene matches: 15. This CDR3 spans 17 amino acids.

The CDR3, as DNA: TGTGCCAGCAGACCACGGGACAGTCCTAATGAAAAACTGTTTTTT. Amino acids: CASRPRDSPNEKLFF. The genes are TRBV6-5 and TRBJ1-4, with TRBD1 matching 7 bases. Germline CDR1 MNHEY, CDR2 SVGAGI. The CDR3 has 15 residues. V gave up 6 bases and J gave up 3 bases; unmatched junction bases: 7.

The V call is TRBV7-9, the J call TRBJ1-2; D not certain. Trimming stripped 5 bases from V and 8 bases from J, with 12 bases between. This CDR3 is 12 amino acids long. Germline V gene lookup returns CDR1 SEHNR and CDR2 FQNEAQ (reference sequence). Here the CDR3 reads CASSPSLGGYTF. The CDR3 nucleotides read TGTGCCAGCAGCCCCTCCCTCGGGGGCTACACCTTC.

The chain has TRBV10-2 and TRBJ2-7, with 12 bases aligning to TRBD2. Trimming at V came to 4 bases and at J to 3 bases, leaving 1 base not matched to a gene. Germline V lookup: CDR1 WSHSY, CDR2 SAAADI. The CDR3 covers 14 residues. CDR3 DNA: TGCGCCAGCAGTGGGACTAGCGGGATCTACGAGCAGTACTTC. Translated, it gives CASSGTSGIYEQYF.

There are a few counts of this clone. This sequence joins TRBV25-1 and TRBJ1-2; no clear D gene. Germline loops: CDR1 MGHDK, CDR2 SYGVNS. The CDR3 contains 13 residues. V was cut by 10 bases and J by 8 bases, with 20 bases left in between. The CDR3 loop reads CATEDWNSDGYTF. In DNA, the CDR3 is TGTGCCACCGAGGACTGGAACTCCGACGGCTACACCTTC.

The V gene is TRBV28, the J gene TRBJ1-5; D remains ambiguous. Trimming took off 2 bases at V and 0 bases at J, with 8 bases between the two ends. Germline lookup yields CDR1 MDHEN and CDR2 SYDVKM. The CDR3 sequence is 15 residues long. For the CDR3, the DNA is TGTGCCAGCAGTTTAGCGACATATAGCAATCAGCCCCAGCATTTT. This gives the protein CASSLATYSNQPQHF.

The V gene is TRBV10-3, the J gene TRBJ2-7; TRBD1 matches 10 bases. The V and J ends lost 4 bases and 1 base, in that order; junction bases with no gene match: 4. This CDR3 is built from 15 residues. CDR1 ENHRY and CDR2 SYGVKD come from the germline V gene. CDR3 amino acids: CAISVGTGVSYEQYF. The CDR3 DNA sequence: TGTGCCATCAGTGTCGGGACAGGGGTGTCCTACGAGCAGTACTTC.

This clone turned up a few times. The chain has TRBV5-1 and TRBJ2-1, with a tentative D call TRBD2 (5 bases). The CDR3 is 17 amino acids. Germline V gives CDR1 SGHRS, CDR2 YFSETQ. With 1 base removed from V and 5 bases from J, the gap between germline ends came to 19 bases. As DNA, the CDR3 is TGCGCCAGCAGCTTGTTTCCGGGCACCGACGGGAACAATGAGCAGTTCTTC. Protein sequence: CASSLFPGTDGNNEQFF. Drawing the rest from reference TRBV5-1 and TRBJ2-1, the complete variable domain is KAGVTQTPRYLIKTRGQQVTLSCSPISGHRSVSWYQQTPGQGLQFLFEYFSETQRNKGNFPGRFSGRQFSNSRSEMNVSTLELGDSALYLCASSLFPGTDGNNEQFFGPGTRLTVL.

The rearrangement joins TRBV9 to TRBJ2-1, with D possibly matching TRBD2 (5 bases). The germline gives CDR1 SGDLS, CDR2 YYNGEE. V was cut by 2 bases and J by 0 bases, with 9 bases left in between. The CDR3 has 15 amino acids. In DNA, the CDR3 is TGTGCCAGCAGCGTTGGAGCGGTCTCCTACAATGAGCAGTTCTTC. Encoded protein: CASSVGAVSYNEQFF.

The V and J genes are TRBV19 and TRBJ2-5; 10 bases are a match to TRBD2. The germline CDR1 and CDR2 sequences are LNHDA and SQIVND (reference sequence). The CDR3 has 17 residues. Losses at the gene ends were 3 bases for V and 4 bases for J; bases not matched to a gene: 11. This CDR3 is CASSIRRTSGTLETQYF. The CDR3 nucleotides read TGTGCCAGTAGTATCCGGAGAACTAGCGGGACCCTAGAGACCCAGTACTTC.

This clone is a singleton in its sample. The V gene is TRBV19, the J gene TRBJ2-1; 7 bases match TRBD1. CDR1 is LNHDA and CDR2 is SQIVND in the germline V gene (reference sequence). The CDR3 is made up of 14 amino acids. V was pared by 2 bases and J by 5 bases, with 3 bases of the junction left unmatched. The CDR3, as DNA: TGTGCCAGTAGTATAAGGGGGCTTAACAATGAGCAGTTCTTC. Residues: CASSIRGLNNEQFF.

The V gene is TRBV20-1, the J gene TRBJ1-4; TRBD1 might be the D (5 bases). This CDR3 is built from 11 residues. Germline V gene sequence: CDR1 DFQATT, CDR2 SNEGSKA (reference sequence). V lost 6 bases to trimming and J lost 6 bases, with 8 bases between them. CDR3 sequence (DNA): TGCAGTGCCGGGGGGGATGAAAAACTGTTTTTT. Its protein product is CSAGGDEKLFF.

The chain recombines TRBV5-5 with TRBJ1-1, with TRBD1 matching over 7 bases. Germline-derived CDR1 and CDR2 are SGHKS and YYEKEE (reference sequence). This CDR3 region has 14 residues. Trimming cost V 0 bases and J 6 bases; bases outside gene matches: 5. The CDR3 loop is CASSLGATGPEAFF. Here the CDR3 DNA reads TGTGCCAGCAGCTTGGGGGCGACAGGGCCTGAAGCTTTCTTT.

V usage is TRBV30 and J usage is TRBJ1-2, with D possibly TRBD1 on 5 matching bases. Deletions cut 6 bases from V and 5 bases from J, with 19 bases between. This CDR3 has 14 amino acids. Germline assignment: CDR1 GTSNPN and CDR2 SVGIG (reference sequence). The CDR3 protein is CACRPTGGVYGYTF. The CDR3 DNA sequence: TGTGCCTGTAGACCTACAGGTGGGGTTTATGGCTACACCTTC. The full variable domain, in which reference TRBV30 and TRBJ1-2 provide the parts outside the CDR3, is SQTIHQWPATLVQPVGSPLSLECTVEGTSNPNLYWYRQAAGRGLQLLFYSVGIGQISSEVPQNLSASRPQDRQFILSSKKLLLSDSGFYLCACRPTGGVYGYTFGSGTRLTVV.

For the CDR3, the DNA is TGCAGCGTGGGCAGGGTATCAGGGAACACTGAAGCTTTCTTT. Protein product: CSVGRVSGNTEAFF. The genes are TRBV29-1 and TRBJ1-1; TRBD1 might be the D (5 bases). This CDR3 contains 14 residues. Germline V gene data show CDR1 as SQVTM and CDR2 as ANQGSEA. V was clipped by 6 bases and J by 1 base, with 15 bases between them.

The genes are TRBV6-1 and TRBJ2-7; D unclear. The germline V gene has CDR1 MNHNS and CDR2 SASEGT. Trimming pared 6 bases from V and 0 bases from J, leaving 9 bases between. The length of the CDR3 is 13 residues. The DNA for the CDR3 is TGTGCCAGCAGGTTCTCGGGCTCCTACGAGCAGTACTTC. Its translation: CASRFSGSYEQYF.

A remark on this clone: One junction end disagrees with the germline gene, perhaps due to a read error. This sequence joins TRBV7-9 and TRBJ2-1, with 8 bases aligning to TRBD2. The CDR3 runs 18 residues. From germline, CDR1 is SEHNR and CDR2 FQNEAQ (reference sequence). The DNA of the CDR3 is TGTTCCAGCAGCTTACGTTTTGGTGTGAGCGGGAGACTAAATGAGCAGTTCTTC. Amino acid sequence: CSSSLRFGVSGRLNEQFF. Drawing the rest from reference TRBV7-9 and TRBJ2-1, the complete variable domain is DTGVSQNPRHKITKRGQNVTFRCDPISEHNRLYWYRQTLGQGPEFLTYFQNEAQLEKSRLLSDRFSAERPKGSFSTLEIQRTEQGDSAMYLCSSSLRFGVSGRLNEQFFGPGTRLTVL.

V usage is TRBV5-4 and J usage is TRBJ2-7; D is perhaps TRBD1 (6 bases). Per germline, CDR1 SGHNT and CDR2 YYREEE (reference sequence). The CDR3 has 14 amino acids. V was shortened by 3 bases and J by 3 bases, with 13 bases between the two germline ends. For the CDR3, the DNA is TGTGCCAGCAGCTCCGCACTACAGGGCTACGAGCAGTACTTC. As protein: CASSSALQGYEQYF.

The J gene is TRBJ1-4, the V gene TRBV5-4, with 7 bases lining up with TRBD1. The germline CDR1 and CDR2 sequences are SGHNT and YYREEE (reference sequence). V lost 4 bases and J lost 7; bases outside the gene matches: 10. CDR3 length: 15 residues. This CDR3 is CASSGPTGRGEKLFF. The CDR3 DNA follows: TGTGCCAGCAGCGGACCGACAGGGCGTGGTGAAAAACTGTTTTTT.

V gene TRBV6-5 combines with J gene TRBJ2-2, with D possibly matching TRBD1 (6 bases). V was pared by 2 bases and J by 6 bases, with 10 bases between. CDR3 length: 14 amino acids. Per germline, CDR1 MNHEY and CDR2 SVGAGI. DNA of the CDR3: TGTGCCAGCAGTTACGGGGCAGGGGCCGGGGAGCTGTTTTTT. Amino acids: CASSYGAGAGELFF.

The V and J genes are TRBV5-1 and TRBJ2-5; possible D gene TRBD1, 6 bases. With 4 bases removed from V and 5 bases from J, the gap between germline ends came to 15 bases. Per the germline V gene, CDR1 is SGHRS and CDR2 is YFSETQ. The CDR3 contains 14 residues. CDR3 amino acids: CASSPYRVGETQYF. The CDR3 DNA reads as TGCGCCAGCAGCCCATACAGGGTCGGGGAGACCCAGTACTTC.

The V gene is TRBV11-2, the J gene TRBJ2-1; D remains unclear. Germline-derived CDR1 and CDR2 are SGHAT and FQNNGV. The CDR3 runs 18 residues. V shed 5 bases and J shed 0 bases, with 20 bases lying between them. CDR3 sequence reads: CASSQNPVPVSSYNEQFF. DNA of the CDR3: TGTGCCAGCAGCCAAAATCCGGTTCCGGTAAGCTCCTACAATGAGCAGTTCTTC.

The chain couples TRBV30 to TRBJ2-1; D gene ambiguous. This CDR3 region has 12 residues. Trimming took 7 bases from V and 4 from J, leaving 11 bases between them. Germline V CDR1 and CDR2: GTSNPN, SVGIG (reference sequence). CDR3 sequence: CALLAAYNEQFF. CDR3 DNA sequence: TGTGCCTTGCTTGCGGCGTACAATGAGCAGTTCTTC. Looking up the rest from reference TRBV30 and TRBJ2-1 gives the full variable domain: SQTIHQWPATLVQPVGSPLSLECTVEGTSNPNLYWYRQAAGRGLQLLFYSVGIGQISSEVPQNLSASRPQDRQFILSSKKLLLSDSGFYLCALLAAYNEQFFGPGTRLTVL.